These 21 T cell receptor beta chains were all obtained from the same sample, sequenced in a study of cytomegalovirus exposure and HLA in healthy donors. Here immunoSEQ multiplex PCR was the method, and the copy in TCRdb shows in-frame clones only, minus some. This table holds 75,000 to 95,000 clones, approximately 96% found once. Sequencing input: PBMCs. These receptors all stem from a man aged 18 to 30 in good health and CMV-seronegative.

This chain joins TRBV30 and TRBJ1-4, with a weak D call TRBD1 (5 bases). The germline V gene encodes CDR1 GTSNPN and CDR2 SVGIG (reference sequence). With 4 bases removed from V and 8 bases from J, the gap between germline ends came to 14 bases. The CDR3 extends over 13 amino acids. Here the CDR3 reads CAWTGGGGEKLFF. CDR3 coding DNA: TGTGCCTGGACTGGGGGGGGTGGCGAAAAACTGTTTTTT.

The chain carries TRBV6-6 and TRBJ2-4; D is perhaps TRBD1 (5 bases). This CDR3 comprises 15 residues. Deletions cut 0 bases from V and 0 bases from J, with 6 bases between. Germline V gene data show CDR1 as MNHNY and CDR2 as SVGAGI (reference sequence). The CDR3 coding sequence is TGTGCCAGCAGTTACTCAGGGGAAGCCAAAAACATTCAGTACTTC. Protein sequence: CASSYSGEAKNIQYF.

A remark on this clone: The junction departs from the called germline gene at one end, perhaps through a read error. The chain recombines TRBV13 with TRBJ1-1; a weak D match, TRBD1 (6 bases). The CDR3 covers 13 residues. Per germline, CDR1 PRHDT and CDR2 FYEKMQ (reference sequence). In DNA form, the CDR3 reads TGTGCCAGCAGCCTAGGGACAAACACTGAAGCTTTCTTT. The encoded protein is CASSLGTNTEAFF.

The chain combines TRBV15 with TRBJ1-1; possible D gene TRBD1, 5 bases. With 0 bases removed from V and 1 base from J, the gap between germline ends came to 15 bases. CDR1 and CDR2 from the germline V gene are LNHNV and YYDKDF (reference sequence). The CDR3 runs 17 residues. In nucleotides, the CDR3 is TGTGCCACCAGCAGAGAGGGGGGAAGACAAACGAACACTGAAGCTTTCTTT. Translation: CATSREGGRQTNTEAFF.

V usage is TRBV2 and J usage is TRBJ2-2; TRBD2 is a possible D gene (6 bases). With 10 bases removed from V and 4 bases from J, the gap between germline ends came to 10 bases. CDR1 is SNHLY, CDR2 FYNNEI, per germline. The CDR3 length is 12 residues. The CDR3 nucleotides are TGTGCCACTAGGGGAGGCACCGGGGAGCTGTTTTTT. This gives the protein CATRGGTGELFF.

The CDR3 sequence: CASRNRVDTEAFF. The CDR3 DNA sequence: TGTGCCAGCAGAAACAGGGTTGACACTGAAGCTTTCTTT. The chain uses TRBV7-3 and TRBJ1-1; D might be TRBD1 (6 bases). Trimming stripped 6 bases from V and 3 bases from J, with 11 bases between. There are 13 residues in the CDR3. CDR1 SGHTA and CDR2 FQGTGA come from the germline V gene.

The V gene is TRBV7-4, the J gene TRBJ2-7; a weak D match, TRBD1 (6 bases). Germline CDR1 is SGHVT and CDR2 is SQSDAQ. The CDR3 length is 16 residues. V was clipped by 4 bases and J by 7 bases, with 23 bases between them. As DNA, the CDR3 is TGTGCCAGCAGCTGGGTTAATGTGATGAGGGGGTATGAGCAGTACGTC. It is translated as CASSWVNVMRGYEQYV.

The rearrangement links TRBV4-1 to TRBJ2-7; 7 bases are shared with TRBD1. This CDR3 contains 15 residues. Trimming cost V 4 bases and J 4 bases; bases outside gene matches: 10. Germline loops: CDR1 MGHRA, CDR2 YSYEKL. CDR3 sequence reads: CASSRETGPLYEQYF. The DNA for the CDR3 is TGCGCCAGCAGCCGAGAGACAGGGCCCCTTTACGAGCAGTACTTC.

The chain couples TRBV5-8 to TRBJ2-7; 11 bases are shared with TRBD1. Unmatched junction bases numbered 6, after V lost 2 bases and J lost 5 bases. In germline, CDR1 is SGHTS, CDR2 YDEGEE. This CDR3 has 15 residues. The CDR3 region is CASSFGTGGSDEQYF. The CDR3 DNA sequence: TGTGCCAGCAGCTTTGGGACAGGGGGTTCGGACGAGCAGTACTTC.

This clone was observed once. The chain is built from TRBV5-6 and TRBJ2-4; 10 bases map to TRBD2. Germline V gene lookup returns CDR1 SGHDT and CDR2 YYEEEE. The CDR3 length is 17 residues. V lost 4 bases and J lost 0; bases outside the gene matches: 7. The CDR3 nucleotides are TGTGCCAGCAGCCAGGGACTAGCGATTCTAGCCAAAAACATTCAGTACTTC. This codes for CASSQGLAILAKNIQYF.

The genes are TRBV4-3 and TRBJ1-2; 8 bases match TRBD1. CDR3 length: 17 amino acids. The germline V gene encodes CDR1 LGHNA and CDR2 YSLEER. The trim removed 4 bases at V and 0 bases at J, leaving 10 bases unmatched. The CDR3 loop is CASSLEAGQGANYGYTF. In nucleotides, the CDR3 is TGCGCCAGCAGCCTAGAGGCAGGACAGGGAGCTAACTATGGCTACACCTTC.

The CDR3 region is CASSSLVGGNQPQHF. The CDR3 DNA reads TGTGCCAGCAGCTCCCTGGTGGGAGGCAATCAGCCCCAGCATTTT. V is TRBV5-8 and J is TRBJ1-5; D ambiguous. CDR1 and CDR2 from the germline V gene are SGHTS and YDEGEE. Trimming left V 3 bases short and J 2 bases short, with 12 bases between. The CDR3 is 15 residues long.

The chain links TRBV7-2 to TRBJ2-5; D is unclear. V was pared by 1 base and J by 2 bases, with 5 bases between. CDR1 is SGHTA, CDR2 FQGNSA, per germline. This CDR3 contains 13 residues. CDR3: CASSLGRQETQYF. The CDR3 DNA sequence: TGTGCCAGCAGCTTAGGCAGGCAAGAGACCCAGTACTTC.

V and J are TRBV27 and TRBJ1-1, with 7 nucleotides matching TRBD1. The length of the CDR3 is 13 residues. The V and J ends lost 4 bases and 5 bases, in that order; junction bases with no gene match: 4. Germline V lookup: CDR1 MNHEY, CDR2 SMNVEV (reference sequence). The DNA for the CDR3 is TGTGCCAGCAGTTGGGACAGACGAACTGAAGCTTTCTTT. Translated, it gives CASSWDRRTEAFF.

This chain links TRBV27 with TRBJ2-7; 10 bases line up with TRBD2. After removal of 7 bases from V and 2 bases from J, the junction contained 11 bases not matched to a gene. Germline V CDR1 and CDR2: MNHEY, SMNVEV (reference sequence). This CDR3 region has 16 residues. The CDR3 sequence is CASKGLAGAATYEQYF. The DNA for the CDR3 is TGTGCCAGCAAGGGTCTAGCGGGAGCGGCCACCTACGAGCAGTACTTC.

The DNA for the CDR3 is TGCGCCAGCAAGGGACTAGCGGGAGAGGAGTTCTTC. Amino acids: CASKGLAGEEFF. The chain carries TRBV10-2 and TRBJ2-1, with 14 bases fitting TRBD2. This CDR3 spans 12 amino acids. The junction had 4 bases not matched to a gene; V was cut back by 7 bases and J by 14 bases. Germline values: CDR1 WSHSY, CDR2 SAAADI.

The chain is built from TRBV9 and TRBJ2-7; D gene ambiguous. The CDR3 spans 10 residues. Germline V lookup: CDR1 SGDLS, CDR2 YYNGEE. V lost 5 bases and J lost 7, with 7 bases in between. CDR3 nucleotide sequence: TGTGCCAGCAGGAATAGGGAGCAGTACGTC. Translated: CASRNREQYV.

The chain links TRBV4-1 to TRBJ2-7, with a tentative D call TRBD2 (5 bases). This CDR3 has 14 amino acids. V was trimmed by 1 base and J by 0 bases, leaving 7 bases between them. The V gene's germline CDR1 is MGHRA and CDR2 YSYEKL. The CDR3: CASSQVRDSYEQYF. The CDR3 DNA reads TGCGCCAGCAGCCAAGTGAGGGACTCCTACGAGCAGTACTTC.

This rearrangement joins TRBV6-4 to TRBJ1-2, with 7 bases matching TRBD1. Trimming cost V 5 bases and J 7 bases; bases outside gene matches: 13. The germline CDR1 and CDR2 sequences are MRHNA and SNTAGT. The CDR3 loop spans 15 amino acids. CDR3 sequence: CASSPTRTGVGGYTF. CDR3 sequence (DNA): TGTGCCAGCAGTCCCACTAGAACAGGGGTTGGTGGCTACACCTTC.

The chain combines TRBV7-9 with TRBJ2-1, with 7 bases aligning to TRBD2. V lost 6 bases, J lost 7 bases, and 0 bases stayed unmatched. The CDR3 loop spans 11 amino acids. Germline V lookup: CDR1 SEHNR, CDR2 FQNEAQ (reference sequence). CDR3 sequence reads: CASRGGNEQFF. The CDR3 DNA is TGTGCCAGCAGGGGGGGGAATGAGCAGTTCTTC.

CDR3 nucleotides: TGTGCCAGCAGCTTAGTTGCAAATAGCTACGAGCAGTACTTC. Translating it yields CASSLVANSYEQYF. This rearrangement joins TRBV7-2 to TRBJ2-7, with no clear D. Trimming shortened V by 1 base and J by 3 bases, and 10 bases separated the two germline ends. CDR1 SGHTA and CDR2 FQGNSA come from the germline V gene. CDR3 size: 14 residues.